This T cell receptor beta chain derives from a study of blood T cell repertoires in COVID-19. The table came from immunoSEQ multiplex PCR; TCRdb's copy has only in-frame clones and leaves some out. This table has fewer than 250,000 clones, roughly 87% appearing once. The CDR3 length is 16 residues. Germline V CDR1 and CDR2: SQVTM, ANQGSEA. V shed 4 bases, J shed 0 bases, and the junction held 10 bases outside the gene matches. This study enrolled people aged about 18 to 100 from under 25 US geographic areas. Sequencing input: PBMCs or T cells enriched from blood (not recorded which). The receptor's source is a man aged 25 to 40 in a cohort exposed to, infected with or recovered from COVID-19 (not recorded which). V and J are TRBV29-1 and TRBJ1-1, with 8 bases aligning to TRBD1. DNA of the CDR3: TGCAGCGTTGCGGGGACAGGCGAGGATTTGAACACTGAAGCTTTCTTT. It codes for CSVAGTGEDLNTEAFF.